The 14 T cell receptor delta chains listed next were all sequenced from one sample in a study of gamma-delta T cells after stem cell transplantation. TCRdb reapplied CATT to the RT-PCR reads. The repertoire holds roughly 620 delta-chain clones, with approximately 4.8% as singletons. Material: gamma-delta T cells. Receptors were obtained from a human donor. It is not recorded whose cells these are; they may come from a transplant donor.

This clone was picked up a small number of times. It is likely a read error: a sequence one base away is far more abundant. The chain carries TRDV2 and TRDJ1, with D perhaps matching TRDD3 (6 bases). V was pared by 0 bases and J by 4 bases, with 17 bases between. The germline gives CDR1 GEAIGNYY, CDR2 EKD. CDR3 length: 16 residues. CDR3 coding DNA: TGTGCCTGTGACACCGTGGGGATTCGGGCCCGCGATAAACTCATCTTT. Encoded protein: CACDTVGIRARDKLIF.

To note about this clone: A far more abundant clone sits one base away, making this likely a read error. The same CDR3 also results from other DNA sequences found in this sample. CDR3 loop: CACDLLGPQSSPDKLIF. The CDR3 DNA is TGTGCCTGTGACCTGCTGGGGCCGCAATCATCGCCCGATAAACTCATCTTT. The genes are TRDV2 and TRDJ1; D is possibly TRDD3 (6 bases). Germline V gene data show CDR1 as GEAIGNYY and CDR2 as EKD. V lost 3 bases, J lost 3 bases, and 22 bases lay in between. The length of the CDR3 is 17 residues.

This clone was counted many times. This probably arose from a read error, given a far larger clone one base away. Within the sample, other DNA sequences also encode this same CDR3. The V and J genes are TRDV2 and TRDJ1; D is possibly TRDD3 (5 bases). Germline assignment: CDR1 GEAIGNYY and CDR2 EKD. The CDR3 loop spans 20 amino acids. The V gene lost 1 base and the J gene lost 0 bases, with 26 bases spanning the gap. CDR3: CACDTLVFSDLLEDTDKLIF. For the CDR3, the DNA is TGTGCCTGTGACACTCTGGTTTTCTCCGACTTACTGGAGGACACCGATAAACTCATCTTT.

This clone rates as medium-sized. This likely traces to a read error, being one base from a far larger clone. This CDR3 is also generated by other DNA sequences in the sample. The V and J genes are TRDV2 and TRDJ3; 10 nucleotides match TRDD3. The CDR3 is 20 amino acids. CDR1 and CDR2 (germline): GEAIGNYY, EKD. The CDR3 sequence is CACDVLGDSRGSWDTRQMFF. The CDR3 coding sequence is TGCGCCTGTGACGTTCTGGGGGATAGTCGTGGCTCCTGGGACACCCGACAGATGTTTTTC.

This clone was found a few times. The protein TCRdb lists belongs to a much larger clone and differs from this DNA's translation at residue 11, which points to a read error; the protein shown is made from the DNA. The chain joins TRDV2 to TRDJ1, with 12 bases that match TRDD3. The CDR3 consists of 18 residues. Germline CDR1 reads GEAIGNYY; CDR2 reads EKD. V dropped 3 bases and J dropped 1; count of bases not matched to a gene: 11. CDR3 DNA sequence: TGTGCCTGTGACCTCGTGCTGGGGGATACGCAATCCACCGATAAACTCATCTTT. It translates to CACDLVLGDTQSTDKLIF.

This clone was detected a few times. This likely reflects a read error, since a far larger clone is one base away. At the DNA level, this CDR3 is encoded by other sequences in the same sample as well. The chain is built from TRDV2 and TRDJ1, with 10 bases lining up with TRDD3. Germline V gives CDR1 GEAIGNYY, CDR2 EKD. The CDR3 totals 16 residues. The CDR3 is CACDTLGDTNTDKLIF. The CDR3 DNA follows: TGTGCCTGTGACACTTTGGGGGATACAAACACTGATAAACTCATCTTT.

This clone appeared a few times. Since a far larger clone is one base different, this is likely a read error. The chain combines TRDV2 with TRDJ1; D might be TRDD2 (5 bases). The V end was cut by 1 base, the J end by 0 bases, with 11 bases between. The CDR3 totals 15 residues. CDR1 is GEAIGNYY and CDR2 is EKD in the germline V gene. The DNA for the CDR3 is TGTGCCTGTGACACGCCTACCCGTAACACCGATAAACTCATCTTT. Translated, it gives CACDTPTRNTDKLIF.

This clone was observed a few times. The TCRdb record carries a much larger clone's protein, which differs from this DNA's translation at residue 8; a read error is the likely cause, and the protein listed here is the DNA translation. As DNA, the CDR3 is TGTGCCTGTGACACGCTTACCTGTAACACCGATAAACTCATCTTT. This gives the protein CACDTLTCNTDKLIF. This rearrangement joins TRDV2 to TRDJ1; D is undetermined. The CDR3 is 15 residues long. Between the trimmed V and J ends, which lost 1 base and 0 bases, there was a span of 11 bases. Germline values: CDR1 GEAIGNYY, CDR2 EKD.

This clone turned up a few times. A read error is likely here: a far larger clone is one base away. Different DNA sequences within this sample yield the same CDR3. The chain employs TRDV2 and TRDJ1; perhaps TRDD3 as D (6 bases). Looked up from germline, CDR1 is GEAIGNYY and CDR2 is EKD. The CDR3 spans 16 residues. The CDR3 is CACDTVGIRTRDKLIF. In DNA, the CDR3 is TGTGCCTGTGACACCGTGGGGATTCGGACCCGCGATAAGCTCATCTTT.

CDR3 region: CACDSVSKGDTDKLIF. In nucleotides, the CDR3 is TGTGCCTGTGATTCCGTCTCCAAAGGAGACACCGATAAACTCATCTTT. This chain links TRDV2 with TRDJ1; D gene unclear. Trimming shortened V by 4 bases and J by 0 bases, and 17 bases separated the two germline ends. CDR1 is GEAIGNYY and CDR2 is EKD in the germline V gene. The CDR3 runs 16 residues.

A few counts support this clone. A read error is the likely source, as a far larger clone sits one nucleotide away. It is unclear where the CDR3 begins or ends on the DNA, so no DNA is shown, and the CDR3 is as TCRdb lists it. The chain uses TRDV2 and TRDJ1; the table's D call of TRDD3 was not tested on the DNA. The CDR3 is 18 amino acids long, termini counted. CDR1 is GEAIGNYY and CDR2 is EKD in the germline V gene. CDR3 sequence reads: CACDTVAPVGWGTDKLIF.

Remarks on this clone: TCRdb pairs this DNA with a much larger clone's protein that differs at residue 16, likely a read error; the protein shown was translated from the DNA. This sequence joins TRDV2 and TRDJ1; 7 bases line up with TRDD3. Germline values: CDR1 GEAIGNYY, CDR2 EKD. This CDR3 is 17 amino acids long. In nucleotides, the CDR3 is TGTGCCTGTGACCTACTGGGGCCGCAATCATCGCCCGATAAACTCACCTTT. It translates to CACDLLGPQSSPDKLTF.

This clone is labeled as medium-sized. A far larger clone is a single base away, which makes a read error likely. Distinct nucleotide sequences in the sample also encode this CDR3. V and J are TRDV2 and TRDJ3, with 11 bases lining up with TRDD3. Germline-derived CDR1 and CDR2 are GEAIGNYY and EKD. The J segment lost 0 bases and the V segment lost 1 base, leaving 7 bases of the junction unmatched. This CDR3 comprises 20 residues. The DNA for the CDR3 is TGTGCCTGTGACACATCGGGCACTGGGGGATACTCCTGGGACACCCGACAGATGTTTTTC. Residues: CACDTSGTGGYSWDTRQMFF.

By its share, this clone is large. A read error is the likely source, as a far larger clone sits one nucleotide away. The DNA for the CDR3 is TGTGCCTGTGACGTTCTGGGGGATAGTCGTGGCTCCTGGGACGCCCGACAGATGTTTTTC. Its protein is CACDVLGDSRGSWDARQMFF. V is TRDV2 and J is TRDJ3; 10 nucleotides line up with TRDD3. Germline CDR1 and CDR2: GEAIGNYY and EKD. The CDR3 contains 20 residues.